The T cell receptor (beta chain) described here comes from a study of tumor-infiltrating lymphocytes in glioblastoma multiforme. The V end was cut by 3 bases, the J end by 8 bases, with 14 bases between. This CDR3 spans 14 amino acids. Study findings and constraints: The TCR and somatic mutation analysis included just one glioblastoma patient.

TCRB libraries came from RNA via three nested multiplex PCR rounds. TCRB cDNA was made from 0.5 to 0.65 ug total RNA. No unique molecular identifiers were described for these TCRB libraries. A single record per CDR3 protein comes from TCRdb applying MiXCR to the multiplex PCR reads. The sample includes fewer than 40,000 distinct CDR3 sequences, about 58% of them seen just once. This clonotype appeared a few times. Its antigen remains unidentified. This may arise from a read error, as a much more abundant clone is one base away. The sequence was obtained from a male donor with glioblastoma. Sequencing was performed on brain tumor tissue. V is TRBV12-3 or TRBV12-4 and J is TRBJ2-1, with D maybe TRBD2 (7 bases). The CDR3 region is CASSFGGANHEQFF. CDR3 DNA sequence: TGTGCCAGCAGTTTTGGGGGGGCGAATCATGAGCAGTTCTTC.